This T cell receptor beta chain comes out of a study of blood T cell repertoires in COVID-19. TCRdb's table, derived via immunoSEQ multiplex PCR, lists solely in-frame clones and lacks some. The data show hundreds of thousands of clones, approximately 91% seen once. The CDR3 is 16 amino acids. V lost 2 bases, J lost 4 bases, and 17 bases lay in between. The germline V gene encodes CDR1 MNHEY and CDR2 SVGEGT. Within 2 weeks before study entry, exposed participants met a COVID-19 case. The clonotype originates from a woman between 18 and 29 years old who had been exposed to COVID-19. J is TRBJ1-2 and V is TRBV6-2 or TRBV6-3; D uncertain. The material sequenced was PBMCs or T cells enriched from blood (not recorded which). The CDR3 DNA reads TGTGCCAGCAGTTACCGTTCGGGAGTAGGCGGCTATGGCTACACCTTC. Protein product: CASSYRSGVGGYGYTF.